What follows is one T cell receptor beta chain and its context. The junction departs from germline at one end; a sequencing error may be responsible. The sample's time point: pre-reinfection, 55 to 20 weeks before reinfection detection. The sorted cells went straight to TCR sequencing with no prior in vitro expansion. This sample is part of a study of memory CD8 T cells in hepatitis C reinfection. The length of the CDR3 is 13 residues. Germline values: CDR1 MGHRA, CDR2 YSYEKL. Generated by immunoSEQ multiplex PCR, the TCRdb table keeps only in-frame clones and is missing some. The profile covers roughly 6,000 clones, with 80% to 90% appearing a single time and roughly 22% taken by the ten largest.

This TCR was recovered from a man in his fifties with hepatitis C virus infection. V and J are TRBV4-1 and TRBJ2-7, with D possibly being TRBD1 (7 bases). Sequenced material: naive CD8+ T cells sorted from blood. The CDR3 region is CANSPAGGYEQYF. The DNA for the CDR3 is TGCGCCAACAGCCCGGCAGGGGGGTACGAGCAGTACTTC.